One and the same sample provided the 15 T cell receptor beta chains below, sequenced in a study of OX40 agonist ivuxolimab in advanced cancers. The repertoire was sequenced with immunoSEQ multiplex PCR; TCRdb's copy has only in-frame clones and lacks some. The sample includes approximately 100,000 clones, about 91% seen only once; the top ten take 0.45% to 0.6%. The specimen was CD4+ or CD8+ T cells sorted from blood, collected in a trial of the OX40 agonist ivuxolimab. The receptors shown here come from an adult with an advanced solid tumor such as melanoma, head and neck, liver or kidney cancer.

This clone appeared a single time. The gene calls are TRBV19 and TRBJ1-5, with D possibly matching TRBD1 (5 bases). V was shortened by 3 bases and J by 3 bases, with 9 bases between the two germline ends. There are 14 residues in the CDR3. CDR1 and CDR2 (germline): LNHDA, SQIVND (reference sequence). The CDR3 is CASSMLQDNQPQHF. The CDR3 DNA reads TGTGCCAGTAGTATGCTACAGGACAATCAGCCCCAGCATTTT.

Comment on this clone: Germline and junction disagree at one end, which may indicate a read error. The chain is built from TRBV7-6 and TRBJ2-2; D might be TRBD2 (7 bases). The V gene's germline CDR1 is SGHVS and CDR2 FNYEAQ. CDR3 length equals 17 residues. The CDR3 here is CASSPTAGAGSTEELFF. The DNA for the CDR3 is TGTGCCAGCAGCCCCACCGCGGGGGCGGGCAGCACCGAGGAGCTGTTTTTT.

The chain carries TRBV7-2 and TRBJ2-1; tentatively, D is TRBD1 or TRBD2 (5 bases each). The CDR3 contains 17 residues. The germline V gene has CDR1 SGHTA and CDR2 FQGNSA. Trimming pared 1 base from V and 6 bases from J, leaving 19 bases between. The CDR3 nucleotides read TGTGCCAGCAGCTTAGTAGGTTCTGGGCTTGGGGGCAATGAGCAGTTCTTC. This translates into CASSLVGSGLGGNEQFF.

The genes are TRBV6-6 and TRBJ1-1, with TRBD1 as a possible D gene (5 bases). V lost 5 bases to trimming and J lost 6 bases, with 7 bases between them. Germline V gene data show CDR1 as MNHNY and CDR2 as SVGAGI (reference sequence). The length of the CDR3 is 11 residues. The CDR3 loop reads CASSTTAEAFF. DNA for the CDR3: TGTGCCAGCAGTACGACAGCTGAAGCTTTCTTT.

The V call is TRBV18, the J call TRBJ1-4; the D is unclear. The CDR3 runs 12 residues. V was trimmed by 2 bases and J by 2 bases, leaving 0 bases between them. Germline CDR1 is KGHSH and CDR2 is LQKENI. CDR3 coding DNA: TGTGCCAGCTCACCAACTAATGAAAAACTGTTTTTT. Amino acids: CASSPTNEKLFF.

The gene calls are TRBV5-5 and TRBJ1-5, with D possibly being TRBD1 (5 bases). V lost 0 bases and J 2 bases, leaving 6 bases between the germline ends. The CDR3 contains 14 residues. Germline-derived CDR1 and CDR2 are SGHKS and YYEKEE (reference sequence). CDR3 residues: CASSLVGGNQPQHF. For the CDR3, the DNA is TGTGCCAGCAGCTTGGTAGGGGGCAATCAGCCCCAGCATTTT.

The V gene is TRBV18, the J gene TRBJ2-1, with 7 bases fitting TRBD1. J was trimmed by 5 bases and V by 3 bases; bases with no gene match: 1. This CDR3 is built from 13 residues. In germline, CDR1 is KGHSH, CDR2 LQKENI. Here the CDR3 DNA reads TGTGCCAGCTCACCGGGACAGAACAATGAGCAGTTCTTC. Translated: CASSPGQNNEQFF.

CDR3 DNA sequence: TGTGCCAGCAGCAAAGGTAACAGGGTCGAAGAAAAACTGTTTTTT. Translated, it gives CASSKGNRVEEKLFF. V usage is TRBV21-1 and J usage is TRBJ1-4; TRBD1 is taken as the D call from the table, unchecked against the DNA. TRBV21-1 is a recognized pseudogene. The CDR3 contains 15 residues.

The rearrangement links TRBV6-5 to TRBJ2-2, with 11 bases aligning to TRBD2. Germline V gives CDR1 MNHEY, CDR2 SVGAGI. The CDR3 totals 15 residues. The V gene end was trimmed by 7 bases and the J gene end by 1 base; junction bases not matched to a gene: 2. The CDR3: CASNGLAGNTGELFF. The CDR3, as DNA: TGTGCCAGCAACGGACTAGCGGGGAACACCGGGGAGCTGTTTTTT.

The rearrangement joins TRBV29-1 to TRBJ1-2, with D possibly being TRBD1 (5 bases). V was cut by 6 bases and J by 0 bases, with 17 bases left in between. The CDR3 totals 15 residues. CDR1 and CDR2 (germline): SQVTM, ANQGSEA. CDR3 loop: CSVKNPGQTNYGYTF. CDR3 DNA sequence: TGCAGCGTCAAGAATCCGGGGCAAACTAACTATGGCTACACCTTC.

The chain employs TRBV5-1 and TRBJ2-1; TRBD1 is a possible D gene (6 bases). CDR1 is SGHRS and CDR2 is YFSETQ in the germline V gene. The V gene lost 2 bases and the J gene lost 8 bases, with 20 bases spanning the gap. This CDR3 has 16 amino acids. The CDR3, as DNA: TGCGCCAGCAGCTTAGTCACAGGGTCCTTTGTGGATGAGCAGTTCTTC. Protein sequence: CASSLVTGSFVDEQFF.

This chain uses TRBV5-5 with TRBJ2-5; D may be TRBD2 (6 bases). The CDR3 length is 15 residues. CDR1 is SGHKS and CDR2 is YYEKEE in the germline V gene (reference sequence). Trimming left V 0 bases short and J 2 bases short, with 11 bases between. CDR3 region: CASSLEGTPQETQYF. In DNA form, the CDR3 reads TGTGCCAGCAGCTTGGAGGGGACTCCACAAGAGACCCAGTACTTC.

The V gene is TRBV18, the J gene TRBJ1-2; possible D gene TRBD1, 6 bases. V shed 3 bases and J shed 8 bases, with 10 bases lying between them. CDR3 length: 12 residues. Germline CDR1 and CDR2: KGHSH and LQKENI. The DNA for the CDR3 is TGTGCCAGCTCACCGGGGGCGAGAGGCTACACCTTC. It codes for CASSPGARGYTF.

The rearrangement joins TRBV18 to TRBJ2-7; 8 bases align to TRBD1. Germline trimming cut 5 bases from V and 5 bases from J; bases unmatched to any gene: 14. CDR3 size: 16 residues. Germline V gene lookup returns CDR1 KGHSH and CDR2 LQKENI. The CDR3 region has the DNA TGTGCCAGCTCAGCTATTGGGACAGGAACGCCCCACGAGCAGTACTTC. This gives the protein CASSAIGTGTPHEQYF.

This clone was counted a single time. V is TRBV30 and J is TRBJ1-1; unclear D gene. Trimming removed 1 base at V and 8 bases at J, with 8 bases between. This CDR3 has 11 amino acids. From germline, CDR1 is GTSNPN and CDR2 SVGIG (reference sequence). CDR3 DNA: TGTGCCTGGAGTGCTGCCCCCGAAGCTTTCTTT. It translates to CAWSAAPEAFF.